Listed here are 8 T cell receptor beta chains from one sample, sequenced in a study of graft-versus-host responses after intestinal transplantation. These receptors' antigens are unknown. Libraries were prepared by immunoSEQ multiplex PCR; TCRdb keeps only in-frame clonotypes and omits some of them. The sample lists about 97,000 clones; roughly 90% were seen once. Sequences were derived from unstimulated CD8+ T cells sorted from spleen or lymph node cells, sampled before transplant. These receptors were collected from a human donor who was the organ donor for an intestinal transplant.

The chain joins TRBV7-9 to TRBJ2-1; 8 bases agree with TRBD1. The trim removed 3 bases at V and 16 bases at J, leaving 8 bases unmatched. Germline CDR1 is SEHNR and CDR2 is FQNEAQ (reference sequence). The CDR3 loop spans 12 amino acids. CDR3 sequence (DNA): TGTGCCAGCAGCTTGTCCCAGGACAGGGATTTCTTC. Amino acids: CASSLSQDRDFF. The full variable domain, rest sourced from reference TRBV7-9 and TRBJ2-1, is DTGVSQNPRHKITKRGQNVTFRCDPISEHNRLYWYRQTLGQGPEFLTYFQNEAQLEKSRLLSDRFSAERPKGSFSTLEIQRTEQGDSAMYLCASSLSQDRDFFGPGTRLTVL.

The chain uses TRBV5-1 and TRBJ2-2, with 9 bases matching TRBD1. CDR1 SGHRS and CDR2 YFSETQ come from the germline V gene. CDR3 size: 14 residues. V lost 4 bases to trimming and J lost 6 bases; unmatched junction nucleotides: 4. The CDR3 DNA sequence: TGCGCCAGCAGCGGAGGGACAGGGCCCGGGGAGCTGTTTTTT. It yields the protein CASSGGTGPGELFF.

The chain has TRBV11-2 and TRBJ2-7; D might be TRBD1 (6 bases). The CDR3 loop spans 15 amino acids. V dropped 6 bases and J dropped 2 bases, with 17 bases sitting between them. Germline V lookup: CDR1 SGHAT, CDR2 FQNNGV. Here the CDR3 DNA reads TGTGCCAGCAGTGAACCAGGGGCGACTGCCTACGAGCAGTACTTC. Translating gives CASSEPGATAYEQYF.

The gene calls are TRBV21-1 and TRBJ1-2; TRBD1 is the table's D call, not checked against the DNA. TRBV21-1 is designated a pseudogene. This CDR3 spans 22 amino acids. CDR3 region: CASSNDPYTGEGPWASNYGYTF. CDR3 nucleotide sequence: TGTGCCAGCAGCAACGATCCCTACACAGGGGAAGGTCCGTGGGCTAGTAACTATGGCTACACCTTC.

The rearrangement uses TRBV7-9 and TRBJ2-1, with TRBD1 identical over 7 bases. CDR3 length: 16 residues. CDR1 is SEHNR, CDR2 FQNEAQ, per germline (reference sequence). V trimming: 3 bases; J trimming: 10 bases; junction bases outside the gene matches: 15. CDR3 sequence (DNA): TGTGCCAGCAGCTTTTTCGGCGCCAGGGGGAAGGAAGAGCAGTTCTTC. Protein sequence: CASSFFGARGKEEQFF. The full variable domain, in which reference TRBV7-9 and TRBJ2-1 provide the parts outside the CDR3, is DTGVSQNPRHKITKRGQNVTFRCDPISEHNRLYWYRQTLGQGPEFLTYFQNEAQLEKSRLLSDRFSAERPKGSFSTLEIQRTEQGDSAMYLCASSFFGARGKEEQFFGPGTRLTVL.

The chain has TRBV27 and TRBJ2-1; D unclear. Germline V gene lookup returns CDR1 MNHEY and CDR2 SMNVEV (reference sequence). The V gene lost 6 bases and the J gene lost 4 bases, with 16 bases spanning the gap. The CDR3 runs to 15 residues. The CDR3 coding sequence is TGTGCCAGCAGCCTCGTCGGGTCCCAGTACAATGAGCAGTTCTTC. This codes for CASSLVGSQYNEQFF.

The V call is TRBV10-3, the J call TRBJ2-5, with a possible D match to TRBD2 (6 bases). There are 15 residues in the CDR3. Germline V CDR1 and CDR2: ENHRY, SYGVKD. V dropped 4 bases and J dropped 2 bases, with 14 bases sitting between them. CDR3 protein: CAISAPAGGQETQYF. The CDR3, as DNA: TGTGCCATCAGTGCCCCGGCCGGGGGACAAGAGACCCAGTACTTC.

Written as DNA, the CDR3 is TGCGCCAGCAGCTTCCGGGACAGCCGACTATTTGGCTACACCTTC. Translation: CASSFRDSRLFGYTF. The chain combines TRBV5-1 with TRBJ1-2; 7 bases line up with TRBD1. This CDR3 comprises 15 residues. V shed 2 bases and J 7 bases; nucleotides not matched to a gene: 11. The germline gives CDR1 SGHRS, CDR2 YFSETQ.